Listed below are T cell receptor beta chains from one sample, sequenced in a study of PD-1 blockade in mismatch repair-deficient tumors. Sequencing used immunoSEQ multiplex PCR; TCRdb keeps in-frame clones, though not all of them. Of about 34,000 clones listed, around 80% are singletons. Sequencing used PBMCs, obtained around 6 weeks after starting pembrolizumab. Receptors were obtained from an adult with mismatch repair-deficient cancer. Both conserved end residues are part of each CDR3. The order of the fields is clone size, J gene, D gene, V gene, CDR3 protein, CDR3 DNA. D genes are given only for firm matches. Part of the rows lack a size; the others show once, few, many or a class for expanded clones.

NA,TRBJ2-7,TRBD2,TRBV6-1,CASSESLAVSSYEQYF,TGTGCCAGCAGTGAATCCCTAGCGGTGAGCTCCTACGAGCAGTACTTC
NA,TRBJ2-3,TRBD2,TRBV6-1,CASARLAASTDTQYF,TGTGCCAGTGCCCGACTAGCAGCTAGCACAGATACGCAGTATTTT
once,TRBJ2-1,NA,TRBV28,CASSLGGRLYNEQFF,TGTGCCAGCAGTTTAGGCGGCAGACTTTACAATGAGCAGTTCTTC
NA,TRBJ2-7,TRBD2,TRBV10-2,CASRTSGGNYEQYF,TGCGCCAGCAGGACTAGCGGGGGGAACTACGAGCAGTACTTC
few,TRBJ2-7,NA,TRBV4-1,CASSQGGLFYEQYF,TGCGCCAGCAGCCAAGGCGGACTTTTCTACGAGCAGTACTTC
once,TRBJ2-6,NA,TRBV2,CASSGPPRTGANVLTF,TGTGCCAGCAGTGGGCCCCCCCGAACTGGGGCCAACGTCCTGACTTTC
medium-sized,TRBJ2-1,TRBD2,TRBV11-2,CASSLEAGTYNEQFF,TGTGCCAGCAGCTTAGAAGCGGGAACTTACAATGAGCAGTTCTTC
NA,TRBJ1-2,NA,TRBV19,CASSLAGSPNGYTF,TGTGCCAGTAGTCTCGCAGGTTCCCCCAATGGCTACACCTTC
NA,TRBJ2-1,NA,TRBV9,CASSGTYVYNEQFF,TGTGCCAGCAGTGGGACTTACGTTTACAATGAGCAGTTCTTC
NA,TRBJ2-1,TRBD2,TRBV13,CASSSVWGGSFNEQFF,TGTGCCAGCAGCTCCGTCTGGGGCGGGAGTTTCAATGAGCAGTTCTTC
NA,TRBJ2-1,TRBD2,TRBV7-3,CASSLMTSGSHNEQFF,TGTGCCAGCAGCTTAATGACTAGCGGGAGCCACAATGAGCAGTTCTTC
NA,TRBJ1-1,NA,TRBV11-3,CASSLGRASTEAFF,TGTGCCAGCAGCTTAGGGAGGGCCTCGACTGAAGCTTTCTTT
medium-sized,TRBJ2-3,TRBD1,TRBV6-6,CASPPGTGSFDTQYF,TGTGCCAGCCCCCCCGGGACAGGGAGTTTCGATACGCAGTATTTT
NA,TRBJ2-5,NA,TRBV2,CASRGPAYPETQYF,TGTGCCAGCAGGGGGCCGGCCTATCCAGAGACCCAGTACTTC
NA,TRBJ1-5,NA,TRBV5-1,CASSLNGQPQHF,TGCGCCAGCAGCTTGAACGGTCAGCCCCAGCATTTT
NA,TRBJ1-5,NA,TRBV6-1,CASSEILNQPQHF,TGTGCCAGCAGTGAAATCCTTAATCAGCCCCAGCATTTT
NA,TRBJ2-4,NA,TRBV27,CASSLSHQRGNIQYF,TGTGCCAGCAGTTTATCCCACCAGAGAGGGAACATTCAGTACTTC
NA,TRBJ1-1,NA,TRBV27,CASSLERRGVTEAFF,TGTGCCAGCAGTTTAGAACGGAGGGGTGTGACTGAAGCTTTCTTT
NA,TRBJ2-2,TRBD2,TRBV9,CASSVWGLAGLANTGELFF,TGTGCCAGCAGCGTATGGGGACTAGCGGGATTGGCGAACACCGGGGAGCTGTTTTTT
NA,TRBJ2-1,TRBD2,TRBV2,CASITGGRNEQFF,TGTGCCAGCATTACGGGAGGTCGGAATGAGCAGTTCTTC
NA,TRBJ1-2,NA,TRBV6-1,CASSDAGLYYGYTF,TGTGCCAGCAGTGATGCGGGTCTTTACTATGGCTACACCTTC
NA,TRBJ2-7,NA,TRBV20-1,CSARRDYEQYF,TGCAGTGCCCGCCGGGATTACGAGCAGTACTTC
NA,TRBJ2-1,NA,TRBV29-1,CSVAGGNNYNEQFF,TGCAGCGTTGCCGGCGGGAATAACTACAATGAGCAGTTCTTC
NA,TRBJ1-6,TRBD1,TRBV15,CATGRSGGSRPPLHF,TGTGCCACCGGTCGATCAGGGGGCAGTCGGCCACCCCTCCACTTT
NA,TRBJ1-2,TRBD1,TRBV7-6,CASSLGGQGLYGYTF,TGTGCCAGCAGCTTAGGGGGACAGGGCCTTTATGGCTACACCTTC
NA,TRBJ1-2,TRBD1,TRBV27,CASSLSLLPGQGVYGYTF,TGTGCCAGCAGTTTATCCCTACTACCGGGACAGGGTGTATATGGCTACACCTTC
NA,TRBJ2-7,TRBD2,TRBV28,CASSPAGTSGSYEQYF,TGTGCCAGCAGCCCCGCCGGGACTAGCGGCTCCTACGAGCAGTACTTC
NA,TRBJ2-1,TRBD2,TRBV2,CASRGAGGRYNEQFF,TGTGCCAGCAGGGGGGCGGGAGGGAGGTACAATGAGCAGTTCTTC